This passage covers 24 T cell receptor beta chains from one sample sequenced in a study of identical twins. TCRdb reanalysed the 5' RACE reads using MiXCR and keeps one entry per CDR3 protein. The sample records some 600,000 distinct CDR3 sequences, 7.1% being singletons. The same data also went into a second study, on yellow fever vaccine responses in identical twins.

The sample comprised PBMCs. The origin of the receptors is a woman between 18 and 30 years old in good health.

This clonotype was seen a handful of times. The V call is TRBV10-2, the J call TRBJ1-1, with 8 bases fitting TRBD1. CDR3 size: 13 residues. Germline CDR1 WSHSY, CDR2 SAAADI. Trimming took 2 bases from V and 4 from J; bases not matched to a gene: 0. Here the CDR3 DNA reads TGCGCCAGCAGTGAGACAGGGGGCACTGAAGCTTTCTTT. This gives the protein CASSETGGTEAFF.

The table lists this clonotype with a few counts. The J gene is TRBJ1-6, the V gene TRBV7-2; possibly TRBD1 for D (5 bases). Per germline, CDR1 SGHTA and CDR2 FQGNSA. The CDR3 consists of 17 residues. V lost 0 bases to trimming and J lost 10 bases, with 19 bases between them. The CDR3 sequence is CASSLASLGSPGSPLHF. CDR3 nucleotide sequence: TGTGCCAGCAGCTTAGCTAGTTTAGGCTCCCCAGGGTCACCCCTCCACTTT.

This clonotype has more than one count but fewer than ten. The rearrangement links TRBV7-9 to TRBJ2-3, with D maybe TRBD2 (6 bases). Germline CDR1 SEHNR, CDR2 FQNEAQ (reference sequence). The ends were cut back, 6 bases at V and 5 bases at J, with 12 bases in the middle. The CDR3 contains 13 residues. The CDR3 nucleotides are TGTGCCAGCAGATACCGGGAGAAAGATACGCAGTATTTT. This translates into CASRYREKDTQYF. The full variable domain, its missing parts supplied by reference TRBV7-9 and TRBJ2-3, is DTGVSQNPRHKITKRGQNVTFRCDPISEHNRLYWYRQTLGQGPEFLTYFQNEAQLEKSRLLSDRFSAERPKGSFSTLEIQRTEQGDSAMYLCASRYREKDTQYFGPGTRLTVL.

This clonotype was seen many times. The chain links TRBV24-1 to TRBJ2-7, with TRBD2 matching 10 bases. The V gene's germline CDR1 is KGHDR and CDR2 SFDVKD. This CDR3 contains 15 residues. The J segment lost 0 bases and the V segment lost 4 bases, leaving 2 bases of the junction unmatched. CDR3 nucleotide sequence: TGTGCCACCAGTGAAACTAGCGGGAACTCCTACGAGCAGTACTTC. Translating gives CATSETSGNSYEQYF.

This clonotype was seen a few times. The rearrangement uses TRBV25-1 and TRBJ1-5; TRBD1 might be the D (5 bases). The CDR3 is 14 residues long. Germline V gene sequence: CDR1 MGHDK, CDR2 SYGVNS. The V end lost 8 bases, the J end lost 0 bases, and 11 bases lay between the germline ends. The CDR3: CASGPTGSNQPQHF. The CDR3 region has the DNA TGTGCCAGCGGCCCAACAGGTAGCAATCAGCCCCAGCATTTT.

This clonotype was recorded a few times. In DNA, the CDR3 is TGTGCCAGCAGTTTGGGGGTCAGGGACCTCAACACTGAAGCTTTCTTT. It encodes CASSLGVRDLNTEAFF. This rearrangement joins TRBV12-3 or TRBV12-4 to TRBJ1-1; weak D call: TRBD1 (5 bases). This CDR3 is built from 16 residues. Trimming pared 3 bases from V and 2 bases from J, leaving 16 bases between.

This clonotype has at least ten counts. V and J are TRBV10-3 and TRBJ2-2; either TRBD1 or TRBD2 may supply D (5 bases each). CDR1 is ENHRY, CDR2 SYGVKD, per germline. The germline V and J ends were trimmed by 10 bases and 6 bases, with 15 bases remaining between them. CDR3 length equals 13 residues. The CDR3 sequence: CATRGPAPGELFF. As DNA, the CDR3 is TGTGCCACCCGGGGACCCGCACCCGGGGAGCTGTTTTTT.

This clonotype was counted only a few times. J is TRBJ2-3 and V is TRBV5-6; TRBD2 matches 7 bases. The V gene end was trimmed by 2 bases and the J gene end by 0 bases; junction bases not matched to a gene: 9. Germline values: CDR1 SGHDT, CDR2 YYEEEE. This CDR3 comprises 17 residues. The CDR3 reads CASSFRGLSTSTDTQYF. CDR3 coding DNA: TGTGCCAGCAGCTTTCGGGGACTATCAACTAGCACAGATACGCAGTATTTT.

This clonotype was observed at least ten times. The chain uses TRBV7-8 and TRBJ2-6; D call uncertain. The V gene lost 1 base and the J gene lost 4 bases, with 11 bases spanning the gap. The germline V gene encodes CDR1 SGHVS and CDR2 FQNEAQ. The CDR3 is made up of 16 amino acids. The CDR3 DNA is TGTGCCAGCAGCTTAGGATTACGGTCAGGGGCCAACGTCCTGACTTTC. It specifies CASSLGLRSGANVLTF. The variable domain in full, completed from reference TRBV7-8 and TRBJ2-6, reads GAGVSQSPRYKVAKRGQDVALRCDPISGHVSLFWYQQALGQGPEFLTYFQNEAQLDKSGLPSDRFFAERPEGSVSTLKIQRTQQEDSAVYLCASSLGLRSGANVLTFGAGSRLTVL.

This clonotype was seen many times. The rearrangement joins TRBV10-3 to TRBJ2-1; D is perhaps TRBD1 or TRBD2 (6 bases each). V was cut by 3 bases and J by 7 bases, with 10 bases left in between. Germline V gene lookup returns CDR1 ENHRY and CDR2 SYGVKD. The CDR3 length is 13 residues. In nucleotides, the CDR3 is TGTGCCATCAGTGAACTAGGGGGGAATGAGCAGTTCTTC. Translation gives CAISELGGNEQFF.

This clonotype was seen more than once but under ten times. The chain combines TRBV24-1 with TRBJ2-7; tentatively, D is TRBD1 or TRBD2 (5 bases each). The CDR3 contains 14 residues. Trimming removed 7 bases from V and 4 bases from J, with 16 bases in between. Germline lookup yields CDR1 KGHDR and CDR2 SFDVKD. CDR3 protein: CATRLGPPLYEQYV. The CDR3 DNA follows: TGTGCCACCAGATTGGGACCTCCCTTGTACGAGCAGTACGTC.

This clonotype came up a few times. This chain uses TRBV7-8 with TRBJ1-1; 9 bases are a match to TRBD1. This CDR3 region has 16 residues. Germline CDR1 and CDR2: SGHVS and FQNEAQ. Losses at the gene ends were 1 base for V and 4 bases for J; bases not matched to a gene: 7. The CDR3 here is CASSLGSGQGGTEAFF. The CDR3 nucleotides are TGTGCCAGCAGCTTAGGATCGGGACAGGGAGGCACTGAAGCTTTCTTT.

This chain connects TRBV29-1 to TRBJ2-5; 8 nucleotides agree with TRBD1. Trimming removed 4 bases from V and 5 bases from J; junction bases left unmatched: 6. The CDR3 consists of 13 residues. From germline, CDR1 is SQVTM and CDR2 ANQGSEA. The CDR3 DNA follows: TGCAGCGTTGTCGCAGGGGGCAGGGAGACCCAGTACTTC. This encodes CSVVAGGRETQYF.

This clonotype was counted between two and nine times. The V call is TRBV7-3, the J call TRBJ2-1, with TRBD2 identical over 16 bases. Per the germline V gene, CDR1 is SGHTA and CDR2 is FQGTGA. This CDR3 contains 21 residues. V was pared by 0 bases and J by 0 bases, with 8 bases of the junction left unmatched. CDR3: CASSLTVGTSGGGSSYNEQFF. The DNA of the CDR3 is TGTGCCAGCAGCTTAACGGTAGGGACTAGCGGGGGGGGAAGCTCCTACAATGAGCAGTTCTTC.

The rearrangement uses TRBV7-2 and TRBJ2-7, with 7 bases identical to TRBD1. The germline gives CDR1 SGHTA, CDR2 FQGNSA. The trim removed 3 bases at V and 1 base at J, leaving 9 bases unmatched. The CDR3 runs 16 residues. The CDR3 sequence: CASSLAAGGLSYEQYV. The CDR3 region has the DNA TGTGCCAGCAGCTTGGCGGCAGGGGGTCTGTCCTACGAGCAGTACGTC.

This clonotype has only a few counts. The chain uses TRBV12-3 or TRBV12-4 and TRBJ2-2; the match to TRBD2 covers 9 bases. This CDR3 is 18 amino acids long. J lost 3 bases, V lost 6 bases, and 14 bases had no gene match. The CDR3 DNA is TGTGCCAGCAGCCCACTCTTCCGGGGACTAGCATACACCGGGGAGCTGTTTTTT. Protein product: CASSPLFRGLAYTGELFF.

This chain links TRBV7-2 with TRBJ2-7; TRBD1 or TRBD2 may be the D gene (5 bases each). The CDR3 loop spans 14 amino acids. The germline V gene has CDR1 SGHTA and CDR2 FQGNSA. V was trimmed by 5 bases and J by 7 bases, leaving 18 bases between them. The CDR3 DNA is TGTGCCAGCAGCCGAGGGACGCGAATCTGGGAGCAGTACTTC. This encodes CASSRGTRIWEQYF.

The V and J genes are TRBV5-1 and TRBJ2-6, with TRBD1 matching over 7 bases. From germline, CDR1 is SGHRS and CDR2 YFSETQ. V lost 4 bases and J lost 0; bases outside the gene matches: 10. This CDR3 is built from 18 residues. This chain's CDR3 is CASSPRTGFSSGANVLTF. CDR3 nucleotides: TGCGCCAGCAGCCCTAGGACAGGCTTCAGCTCTGGGGCCAACGTCCTGACTTTC. Looking up the rest from reference TRBV5-1 and TRBJ2-6 gives the full variable domain: KAGVTQTPRYLIKTRGQQVTLSCSPISGHRSVSWYQQTPGQGLQFLFEYFSETQRNKGNFPGRFSGRQFSNSRSEMNVSTLELGDSALYLCASSPRTGFSSGANVLTFGAGSRLTVL.

V is TRBV20-1 and J is TRBJ2-5, with 11 bases that match TRBD1. The germline CDR1 and CDR2 sequences are DFQATT and SNEGSKA (reference sequence). This CDR3 has 16 residues. J gave up 5 bases and V 3 bases, and 11 bases lay outside the gene matches. The CDR3 coding sequence is TGCAGTGCTAGTTCGTCCGGACAGGGGGCTAAGGAGACCCAGTACTTC. Residues: CSASSSGQGAKETQYF.

The table lists this clonotype with a few counts. This chain joins TRBV6-4 and TRBJ2-1; D unclear. The CDR3 is 13 amino acids. Germline V CDR1 and CDR2: MRHNA, SNTAGT. V lost 3 bases and J lost 13, with 16 bases in between. CDR3 protein: CASSEAETMKQFF. The DNA of the CDR3 is TGTGCCAGCAGTGAGGCGGAAACAATGAAACAGTTCTTC.

This clonotype was seen more than once but under ten times. V usage is TRBV3-1 and J usage is TRBJ1-2; maybe TRBD1 (5 bases). Germline lookup yields CDR1 LGHDT and CDR2 YNNKEL (reference sequence). V lost 3 bases and J 4 bases, leaving 15 bases between the germline ends. This CDR3 is 15 amino acids long. CDR3: CASSQGPTAIYGYTF. For the CDR3, the DNA is TGTGCCAGCAGCCAGGGACCGACAGCGATCTATGGCTACACCTTC.

The chain employs TRBV2 and TRBJ2-2; D unresolved. V lost 1 base to trimming and J lost 3 bases, with 3 bases between them. This CDR3 is built from 13 residues. Looked up from germline, CDR1 is SNHLY and CDR2 is FYNNEI. CDR3 coding DNA: TGTGCCAGCAGTGAAGGTCACACCGGGGAGCTGTTTTTT. It encodes CASSEGHTGELFF.

A few counts support this clonotype. This chain joins TRBV9 and TRBJ1-4, with 8 bases matching TRBD1. The germline CDR1 and CDR2 sequences are SGDLS and YYNGEE. This CDR3 contains 15 residues. The V and J ends lost 4 bases and 3 bases, in that order; junction bases with no gene match: 5. CDR3 protein: CASSFTGGANEKLFF. The CDR3 DNA follows: TGTGCCAGCAGCTTCACAGGGGGAGCTAATGAAAAACTGTTTTTT.

The J gene is TRBJ1-2, the V gene TRBV29-1; D remains unclear. V was pared by 6 bases and J by 4 bases, with 9 bases between. The CDR3 is 11 amino acids. Germline CDR1 and CDR2: SQVTM and ANQGSEA. The CDR3 nucleotides read TGCAGCGTCGGGGTGGGCTATGGCTACACCTTC. It translates to CSVGVGYGYTF.